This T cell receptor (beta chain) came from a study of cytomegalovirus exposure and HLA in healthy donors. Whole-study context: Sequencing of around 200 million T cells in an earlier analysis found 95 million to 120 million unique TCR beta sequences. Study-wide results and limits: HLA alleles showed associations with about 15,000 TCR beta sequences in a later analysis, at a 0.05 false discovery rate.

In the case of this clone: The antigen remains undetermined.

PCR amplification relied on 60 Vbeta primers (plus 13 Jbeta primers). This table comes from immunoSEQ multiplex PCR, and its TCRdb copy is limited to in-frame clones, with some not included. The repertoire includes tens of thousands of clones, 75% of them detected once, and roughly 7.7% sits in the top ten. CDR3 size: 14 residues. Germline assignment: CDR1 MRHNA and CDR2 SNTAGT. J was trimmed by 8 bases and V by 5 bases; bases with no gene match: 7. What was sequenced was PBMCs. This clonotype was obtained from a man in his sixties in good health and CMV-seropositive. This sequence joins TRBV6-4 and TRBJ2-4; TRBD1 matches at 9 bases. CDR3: CASSPGTGRDIQYF. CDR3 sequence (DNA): TGTGCCAGCAGTCCCGGGACAGGGCGGGACATTCAGTACTTC.